What follows are 6 T cell receptor beta chains derived from one specimen sequenced in a study of T cell responses to AZD1222 COVID-19 vaccine. The assay was immunoSEQ multiplex PCR, and TCRdb's table has in-frame clones only and misses some. The sample yields over 120,000 clones, roughly 92% seen once. The source was peripheral blood, collected on day 0 of AZD1222 vaccination. These receptors all come from an adult in good health.

The chain combines TRBV13 with TRBJ1-2, with unresolved D. The CDR3 covers 13 residues. From germline, CDR1 is PRHDT and CDR2 FYEKMQ (reference sequence). Trimming stripped 3 bases from V and 8 bases from J, with 13 bases between. CDR3 residues: CASSLVYRRGYTF. The DNA for the CDR3 is TGTGCCAGCAGCTTGGTTTACCGAAGGGGCTACACCTTC.

In this sample, this clone turned up a few times. V and J are TRBV7-9 and TRBJ1-4, with D uncertain. This CDR3 is built from 12 residues. Trimming pared 1 base from V and 8 bases from J, leaving 5 bases between. Germline CDR1 SEHNR, CDR2 FQNEAQ (reference sequence). The CDR3 loop reads CASSLVPEKLFF. The CDR3 DNA is TGTGCCAGCAGCTTAGTACCCGAAAAACTGTTTTTT.

The CDR3 sequence: CASTPGTGANTGELFF. In nucleotides, the CDR3 is TGTGCCAGCACACCCGGGACAGGGGCGAACACCGGGGAGCTGTTTTTT. The J gene is TRBJ2-2, the V gene TRBV7-7; TRBD1 matches 10 bases. Germline CDR1 reads SSHAT; CDR2 reads FNYEAQ (reference sequence). The J segment lost 0 bases and the V segment lost 7 bases, leaving 5 bases of the junction unmatched. The CDR3 length is 16 residues.

The chain carries TRBV12-2 and TRBJ1-1. TRBV12-2 represents a pseudogene. The CDR3 sequence is 18 residues long. The CDR3 DNA follows: TGTGCAAGTCGACCCTCGGGATTCCCCTTGCGAGGGAACACTGAAGCTTTCTTT. As protein: CASRPSGFPLRGNTEAFF.

V usage is TRBV28 and J usage is TRBJ1-5; the D is unclear. There are 18 residues in the CDR3. The V gene's germline CDR1 is MDHEN and CDR2 SYDVKM. The V end lost 6 bases, the J end lost 0 bases, and 21 bases lay between the germline ends. The CDR3 loop reads CASSQPLSSVPSNQPQHF. The CDR3 nucleotides are TGTGCCAGCAGCCAACCTCTATCCAGTGTTCCTAGCAATCAGCCCCAGCATTTT.

This clone appeared many times. V is TRBV4-1 and J is TRBJ2-1; tentatively, D is TRBD2 (6 bases). The CDR3 is made up of 14 amino acids. Trimming took off 0 bases at V and 9 bases at J, with 12 bases between the two ends. CDR1 is MGHRA and CDR2 is YSYEKL in the germline V gene. DNA of the CDR3: TGCGCCAGCAGCCAAGAAATCGGGAGCGGTGAGCAGTTCTTC. Its translation: CASSQEIGSGEQFF.